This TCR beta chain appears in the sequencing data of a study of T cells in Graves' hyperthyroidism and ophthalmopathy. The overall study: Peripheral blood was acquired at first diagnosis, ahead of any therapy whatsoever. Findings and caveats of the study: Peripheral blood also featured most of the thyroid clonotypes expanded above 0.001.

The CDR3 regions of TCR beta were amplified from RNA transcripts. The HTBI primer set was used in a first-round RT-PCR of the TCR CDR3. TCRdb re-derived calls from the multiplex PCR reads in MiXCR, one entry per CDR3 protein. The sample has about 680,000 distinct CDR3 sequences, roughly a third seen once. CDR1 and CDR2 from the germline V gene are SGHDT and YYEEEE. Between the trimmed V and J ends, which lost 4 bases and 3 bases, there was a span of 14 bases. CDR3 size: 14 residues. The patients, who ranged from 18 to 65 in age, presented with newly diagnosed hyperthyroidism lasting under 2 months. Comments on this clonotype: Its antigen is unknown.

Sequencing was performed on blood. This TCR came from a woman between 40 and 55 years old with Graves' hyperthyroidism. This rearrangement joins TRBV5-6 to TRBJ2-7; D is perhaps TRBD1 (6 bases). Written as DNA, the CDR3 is TGTGCCAGCAGCATACAGGGACACTACTACGAGCAGTACTTC. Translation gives CASSIQGHYYEQYF.